Listed below are T cell receptor beta chains from one sample, sequenced in a study of CD8 T cells in Susac syndrome. From the immunoSEQ multiplex PCR reads, TCRdb called clonotypes with MiXCR, one entry per CDR3 protein. This sample has about 89,000 distinct CDR3 sequences, with 85% to 95% found just once. Sequencing used CD8+ T cells from PBMCs. The receptors originated from a human donor in good health. Each CDR3 is given with its conserved first and last residue. D genes are given only for firm matches. Not every row has a clone size; where given, it reads once, few, many or a size class.

cdr3_length	d_call	j_call	v_call	clone_size	cdr3_nt	cdr3_aa
13	-	TRBJ2-1	TRBV4-1	-	TGCGCCAGCAGCCAGGGAACCGGGACTTTAAAGTTCTTC	CASSQGTGTLKFF
15	-	TRBJ2-1	TRBV27	-	TGTGCCAGCAGTAAAATCCCCTTGGAAGGAAATGAGCAGTTCTTC	CASSKIPLEGNEQFF
13	-	TRBJ2-7	TRBV2	-	TGTGCCAGCAGTGGGGGCAGGACGGACGAGCAGTACTTC	CASSGGRTDEQYF
14	-	TRBJ2-2	TRBV3-1	-	TGTGCCAGCAGCCAAGAGGGGATGACCGGGGAGCTGTTTTTT	CASSQEGMTGELFF
11	-	TRBJ1-1	TRBV20-1	-	TGCAGTGCTAGAGATTTGACTGAAGCTTTCTTT	CSARDLTEAFF
13	-	TRBJ1-1	TRBV6-1	-	TGTGCCAGCCCCCCGAGCCAGTTTGGGGAAGCTTTCTTT	CASPPSQFGEAFF
16	-	TRBJ2-5	TRBV9	once	TGTGCCAGCAGCGACCCACCTGAGGCGGCGGTGGAGACCCAGTACTTC	CASSDPPEAAVETQYF
16	-	TRBJ2-7	TRBV2	-	TGTGCCAGCAGTGATCCGGGCCGACGAAGCTCCTATGAGCAGTACTTC	CASSDPGRRSSYEQYF
15	TRBD1	TRBJ2-7	TRBV4-1	-	TGCGCCAGCAGCCAAGCCAGGGGGAAGGCCTACGAGCAGTACTTC	CASSQARGKAYEQYF
13	-	TRBJ2-5	TRBV9	-	TGTGCCAGCAGCCCCAGGGGTCAGGAGACCCAGTACTTC	CASSPRGQETQYF
12	-	TRBJ1-2	TRBV30	few	TGTGCCTGCTTCGGGCCTCAGACTGGCTACACCTTC	CACFGPQTGYTF
13	-	TRBJ1-1	TRBV14	-	TGTGCCAGCAGCCAATCTGGGGGCACTGAAGCTTTCTTT	CASSQSGGTEAFF
16	TRBD2	TRBJ2-3	TRBV9	-	TGTGCCAGCAGCCCGCCTAGCGGGAGAATCACAGATACGCAGTATTTT	CASSPPSGRITDTQYF